This T cell receptor beta chain was found in a study of T cell responses to AZD1222 COVID-19 vaccine. Study in general: Pooling covered second doses at about 4 or about 12 weeks. Study findings and constraints: CD4 TCRs associated with vaccination spanned spike, dominating at 160-218 and 743-854. Regions left unmutated in variants are reportedly the target of nearly half of spike-specific TCRs.

About this clone itself: The target antigen is unknown.

Using immunoSEQ multiplex PCR, the repertoire was profiled, and TCRdb retains in-frame clones only, with some absent. In the table there are around 140,000 clones, roughly 92% of which are singletons. The ends were cut back, 4 bases at V and 4 bases at J, with 14 bases in the middle. This CDR3 has 14 amino acids. Germline CDR1 SGHRS, CDR2 YFSETQ. The origin of this receptor is an adult in good health. Material: peripheral blood, obtained on day 0 of AZD1222 vaccination. The chain is built from TRBV5-1 and TRBJ1-1, with unresolved D. CDR3 coding DNA: TGCGCCAGCAGCCCAGTGGTGGGTGGCACTGAAGCTTTCTTT. It encodes CASSPVVGGTEAFF.